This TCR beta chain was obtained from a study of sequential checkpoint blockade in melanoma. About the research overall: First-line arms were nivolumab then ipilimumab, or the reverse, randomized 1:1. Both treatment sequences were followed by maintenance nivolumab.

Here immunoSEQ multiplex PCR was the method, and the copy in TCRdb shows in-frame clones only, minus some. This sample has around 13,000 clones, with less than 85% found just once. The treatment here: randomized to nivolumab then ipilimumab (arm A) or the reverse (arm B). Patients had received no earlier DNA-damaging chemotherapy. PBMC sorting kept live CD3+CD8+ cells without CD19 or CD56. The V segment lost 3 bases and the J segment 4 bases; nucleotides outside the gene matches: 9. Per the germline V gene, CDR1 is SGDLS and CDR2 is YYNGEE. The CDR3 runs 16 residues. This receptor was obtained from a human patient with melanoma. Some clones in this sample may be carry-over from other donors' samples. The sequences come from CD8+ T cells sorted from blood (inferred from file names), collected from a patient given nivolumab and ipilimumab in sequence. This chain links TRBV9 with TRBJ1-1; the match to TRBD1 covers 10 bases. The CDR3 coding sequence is TGTGCCAGCAGCGCATGGGACAGGGGTATGGGCACTGAAGCTTTCTTT. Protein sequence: CASSAWDRGMGTEAFF. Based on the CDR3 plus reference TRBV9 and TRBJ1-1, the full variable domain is DSGVTQTPKHLITATGQRVTLRCSPRSGDLSVYWYQQSLDQGLQFLIQYYNGEERAKGNILERFSAQQFPDLHSELNLSSLELGDSALYFCASSAWDRGMGTEAFFGQGTRLTVV.